Below, 21 T cell receptor beta chains from the same sample are listed, as sequenced in a study of post-analysis software for immune sequencing data. Overall study findings and caveats: The five TRBV segments detected at higher frequency in patients than in controls included TRBV5-6, TRBV5-1 and TRBV20-1.

These receptors are not linked to any known antigen. TCR beta cDNA libraries had unique molecular identifiers. TCRdb reanalysed the PCR reads using MiXCR and keeps one entry per CDR3 protein. Of roughly 650,000 distinct CDR3 sequences in the sample, over 45% were seen once. The sequenced sample consisted of blood. The origin of the receptors is a girl aged 2 to 9 with multiple sclerosis.

In the case of this clonotype: A read error may account for a junction end that differs from germline. V and J are TRBV5-1 and TRBJ2-1, with 10 bases that match TRBD2. CDR1 is SGHRS and CDR2 is YFSETQ in the germline V gene. CDR3 length equals 15 residues. CDR3: CASSLAGGIYNEQFF. The CDR3 bases are TGTGCCAGCAGCTTAGCGGGAGGCATCTACAATGAGCAGTTCTTC.

The J gene is TRBJ2-5, the V gene TRBV25-1, with a tentative D call TRBD2 (5 bases). Per germline, CDR1 MGHDK and CDR2 SYGVNS. The length of the CDR3 is 12 residues. V lost 7 bases to trimming and J lost 7 bases, with 13 bases between them. The CDR3 DNA sequence: TGTGCCAGCACCGGGGTATCGAGGACCCAGTACTTC. As protein: CASTGVSRTQYF.

V is TRBV11-2 and J is TRBJ2-3, with 8 bases fitting TRBD1. This CDR3 has 15 residues. Germline values: CDR1 SGHAT, CDR2 FQNNGV. V gave up 6 bases and J gave up 1 base; unmatched junction bases: 6. The CDR3 sequence is CASSLPGQGTDTQYF. DNA of the CDR3: TGTGCCAGCAGTCTACCGGGACAGGGCACAGATACGCAGTATTTT.

This clonotype occurred a few times. The rearrangement uses TRBV7-3 and TRBJ2-7, with no clear D. This CDR3 is built from 12 residues. Germline-derived CDR1 and CDR2 are SGHTA and FQGTGA. Trimming left V 0 bases short and J 5 bases short, with 5 bases between. CDR3 bases: TGTGCCAGCAGCTTAACGTCAGACGAGCAGTACTTC. This codes for CASSLTSDEQYF.

The chain has TRBV6-5 and TRBJ1-5; D gene unclear. Between the trimmed V and J ends, which lost 2 bases and 4 bases, there was a span of 0 bases. CDR1 is MNHEY and CDR2 is SVGAGI in the germline V gene. There are 11 residues in the CDR3. Written as DNA, the CDR3 is TGTGCCAGCAGTTACAATCAGCCCCAGCATTTT. Protein: CASSYNQPQHF.

This clonotype appeared a single time. The chain uses TRBV20-1 and TRBJ2-4; 7 bases agree with TRBD1. The J call may be wrong; the DNA end is better matched by TRBJ2-7. The CDR3 contains 14 residues. In germline, CDR1 is DFQATT, CDR2 SNEGSKA (reference sequence). DNA of the CDR3: TGCAGTGCTAGAGAGGGGACAGAGGGCTACGAGCAGTACTTC. Residues: CSAREGTEGYEQYF.

This sequence joins TRBV20-1 and TRBJ2-5, with a weak D call TRBD2 (6 bases). The V gene's germline CDR1 is DFQATT and CDR2 SNEGSKA (reference sequence). This CDR3 has 15 amino acids. V shed 0 bases and J shed 2 bases, with 13 bases lying between them. In DNA form, the CDR3 reads TGCAGTGCTAGAGACCCAGCGGGCCTTCAAGAGACCCAGTACTTC. The encoded protein is CSARDPAGLQETQYF.

The chain has TRBV29-1 and TRBJ2-3, with D maybe TRBD2 (6 bases). V was pared by 6 bases and J by 4 bases, with 17 bases between. The CDR3 length is 14 residues. Germline V CDR1 and CDR2: SQVTM, ANQGSEA. CDR3 region: CSVEPSGQPDTQYF. As DNA, the CDR3 is TGCAGCGTGGAGCCAAGCGGGCAACCAGATACGCAGTATTTT.

The sample holds a few counts of this clonotype. This chain uses TRBV20-1 with TRBJ2-1; no clear D. V was trimmed by 4 bases and J by 1 base, leaving 11 bases between them. The CDR3 is 14 amino acids. Germline V gene data show CDR1 as DFQATT and CDR2 as SNEGSKA (reference sequence). CDR3 in amino acids: CSAKDPRSYNEQFF. The CDR3 coding sequence is TGCAGTGCTAAGGACCCGAGGTCCTACAATGAGCAGTTCTTC.

The sample holds a few counts of this clonotype. This chain joins TRBV20-1 and TRBJ2-4, with TRBD2 matching over 7 bases. CDR1 is DFQATT, CDR2 SNEGSKA, per germline (reference sequence). V was clipped by 4 bases and J by 4 bases; unmatched bases: 10. The length of the CDR3 is 15 residues. The CDR3 nucleotides are TGCAGTGCTAAGTTTCTCCTAGCGGCAAAAAACATTCAGTACTTC. This sequence encodes CSAKFLLAAKNIQYF.

The gene calls are TRBV28 and TRBJ2-1, with 12 nucleotides matching TRBD2. The J segment lost 7 bases and the V segment lost 6 bases, leaving 4 bases of the junction unmatched. This CDR3 spans 14 amino acids. Germline V gene sequence: CDR1 MDHEN, CDR2 SYDVKM. CDR3 region: CASSVGTSGNEQFF. CDR3 DNA sequence: TGTGCCAGCAGCGTGGGGACTAGCGGGAATGAGCAGTTCTTC.

This clonotype was seen a handful of times. The rearrangement links TRBV12-3 or TRBV12-4 to TRBJ2-3, with 9 nucleotides matching TRBD2. V dropped 1 base and J dropped 4; count of bases not matched to a gene: 6. CDR3 length: 16 amino acids. The CDR3 loop is CASSLGAGGPPDTQYF. In DNA form, the CDR3 reads TGTGCCAGCAGTTTAGGAGCGGGAGGCCCCCCAGATACGCAGTATTTT.

This clonotype occurred a few times. The CDR3 reads CAISAERTTDTQYF. The CDR3 DNA reads TGTGCCATCAGTGCGGAGCGGACCACAGATACGCAGTATTTT. The chain has TRBV10-3 and TRBJ2-3; D is perhaps TRBD2 (5 bases). In germline, CDR1 is ENHRY, CDR2 SYGVKD. Trimming took off 4 bases at V and 2 bases at J, with 10 bases between the two ends. This CDR3 contains 14 residues.

This clonotype has a handful of counts. The V gene is TRBV6-2 or TRBV6-3, the J gene TRBJ2-1; D unclear. CDR1 and CDR2 from the germline V gene are MNHEY and SVGEGT. The germline V and J ends were trimmed by 2 bases and 7 bases, with 12 bases remaining between them. This CDR3 contains 14 residues. The CDR3 coding sequence is TGTGCCAGCAGTTACGGAACCGATTGGAATGAGCAGTTCTTC. This sequence encodes CASSYGTDWNEQFF.

This clonotype came up a few times. The rearrangement links TRBV29-1 to TRBJ1-2; no clear D. Between the trimmed V and J ends, which lost 4 bases and 2 bases, there was a span of 14 bases. From germline, CDR1 is SQVTM and CDR2 ANQGSEA. The length of the CDR3 is 14 residues. CDR3 in amino acids: CSVADGVFNYGYTF. In DNA form, the CDR3 reads TGCAGCGTTGCCGACGGGGTCTTCAACTATGGCTACACCTTC.

The chain carries TRBV5-6 and TRBJ2-5, with 8 bases aligning to TRBD1. With 3 bases clipped from V and 5 bases from J, the junction kept 6 bases outside the gene matches. Per germline, CDR1 SGHDT and CDR2 YYEEEE. The CDR3 is 14 residues long. CDR3 amino acids: CASSSQGQVETQYF. CDR3 nucleotides: TGTGCCAGCAGCTCGCAGGGACAGGTTGAGACCCAGTACTTC.

The chain links TRBV4-3 to TRBJ2-3; D is perhaps TRBD1 (5 bases). The germline V gene encodes CDR1 LGHNA and CDR2 YSLEER. The V and J ends lost 1 base and 0 bases respectively, with 8 bases between them. There are 15 residues in the CDR3. This CDR3 reads CASSQVAGSTDTQYF. CDR3 sequence (DNA): TGCGCCAGCAGCCAAGTCGCAGGGAGCACAGATACGCAGTATTTT.

The chain combines TRBV29-1 with TRBJ1-2; possible D gene TRBD1, 6 bases. V was cut by 8 bases and J by 6 bases, with 16 bases left in between. Germline V gene sequence: CDR1 SQVTM, CDR2 ANQGSEA. The CDR3 covers 12 residues. CDR3 nucleotides: TGCAGCAGCACTGGGGGCGCGGATGGCTACACCTTC. Its protein is CSSTGGADGYTF.

This chain connects TRBV5-1 to TRBJ1-2; possible D gene TRBD1, 5 bases. V lost 2 bases and J 6 bases, leaving 14 bases between the germline ends. This CDR3 region has 14 residues. Looked up from germline, CDR1 is SGHRS and CDR2 is YFSETQ. The CDR3 nucleotides are TGCGCCAGCAGCTTCGACGGGGCCCCCAATGGCTACACCTTC. It translates to CASSFDGAPNGYTF.

This clonotype was seen more than once but under ten times. The gene calls are TRBV12-3 or TRBV12-4 and TRBJ2-7; D ambiguous. This CDR3 comprises 10 residues. Trimming removed 11 bases at V and 6 bases at J, with 11 bases between. The CDR3 reads CAGPPREQYF. CDR3 bases: TGTGCCGGTCCCCCCCGCGAGCAGTACTTC.

This CDR3 reads CASSLGSGIRTDTQYF. CDR3 in DNA: TGTGCCAGCAGCTTAGGTTCAGGGATCCGCACAGATACGCAGTATTTT. The chain joins TRBV7-6 to TRBJ2-3; tentative D call: TRBD1 (5 bases). V lost 1 base and J lost 1, with 12 bases in between. This CDR3 has 16 amino acids. Germline V gives CDR1 SGHVS, CDR2 FNYEAQ.